The TCR beta chain described here comes from a study of T cell responses to AZD1222 COVID-19 vaccine. Study-level points and caveats: The repertoires were collected only after the peak T cell response.

For this clone: The target antigen is unknown.

V was pared by 8 bases and J by 4 bases, with 5 bases of the junction left unmatched. The germline gives CDR1 MNHEY, CDR2 SVGAGI. The CDR3 runs to 13 residues. Sequencing used immunoSEQ multiplex PCR; TCRdb keeps in-frame clones, though not all of them. This repertoire shows approximately 74,000 clones, around 90% found once; its top ten account for under 1.5%. The gene calls are TRBV6-5 and TRBJ1-3; TRBD1 matches 7 bases. The specimen comprised peripheral blood, sampled 28 days after the second AZD1222 dose. This clonotype was obtained from an adult who received the AZD1222 COVID-19 vaccine. As DNA, the CDR3 is TGTGCCAGCCACAGGGGCGAAGGAAACACCATATATTTT. Translating gives CASHRGEGNTIYF.